This T cell receptor beta chain originates from a study of tumor and adjacent non-tumor tissue in lung cancer. No cell sorting was done before RNA was extracted from the tissue. About this clonotype itself: One end of the junction fails to match germline, which may point to a read error.

TCRbeta libraries were built with three rounds of nested PCR, modified from ARM-PCR. TCRdb processed the multiplex PCR reads anew with MiXCR; each CDR3 protein has one entry. The table shows around 99,000 distinct CDR3 sequences, with 75% occurring only once. The clonotype comes from an older woman with non-small cell lung cancer. Sequencing used lung tumor tissue.

In DNA, the CDR3 is TGTGCTAGCAGCTCCCAGAATGGTCAGCCCCAGCGTTTT. Translated: CASSSQNGQPQRF. The chain couples TRBV11-2 to TRBJ1-5, with D unresolved. Germline CDR1 reads SGHAT; CDR2 reads FQNNGV. The CDR3 length is 13 residues.